These 26 T cell receptor beta chains share one sample of origin, sequenced in a study of shared clonotypes between healthy human individuals. Some clones are missing from TCRdb's copy, which holds only in-frame ones; the method was immunoSEQ multiplex PCR. The sample carries 1,400,000 or so clones, just under 99% recorded once. The sequenced material came from naive CD4+ T cells sorted from blood. Subset reported: CD45RA+ positively selected. The source is a man aged 25-45 years in good health.

The V and J genes are TRBV5-1 and TRBJ1-1; 8 bases fit TRBD1. The V segment lost 3 bases and the J segment 1 base; nucleotides outside the gene matches: 2. Germline V CDR1 and CDR2: SGHRS, YFSETQ. This CDR3 has 14 amino acids. The CDR3 protein is CASSWDRTNTEAFF. CDR3 DNA sequence: TGCGCCAGCAGCTGGGACAGGACGAACACTGAAGCTTTCTTT.

CDR3: CASEEPGRAAGANVLTF. The CDR3, as DNA: TGTGCCAGCGAAGAACCCGGACGGGCAGCTGGGGCCAACGTCCTGACTTTC. The gene calls are TRBV28 and TRBJ2-6; D is unresolved. Deletions cut 8 bases from V and 2 bases from J, with 19 bases between. This CDR3 comprises 17 residues. Germline CDR1 reads MDHEN; CDR2 reads SYDVKM.

V gene TRBV5-1 combines with J gene TRBJ1-1; D ambiguous. Trimming took off 1 base at V and 0 bases at J, with 7 bases between the two ends. The CDR3 has 14 residues. Germline CDR1 and CDR2: SGHRS and YFSETQ. This chain's CDR3 is CASSLTVMNTEAFF. DNA for the CDR3: TGCGCCAGCAGCTTGACGGTCATGAACACTGAAGCTTTCTTT.

CDR3 residues: CASRSDGNTIYF. In DNA, the CDR3 is TGTGCCAGTAGATCCGATGGAAACACCATATATTTT. The chain combines TRBV28 with TRBJ1-3, with D uncertain. V lost 9 bases, J lost 3 bases, and 9 bases lay in between. Germline CDR1 reads MDHEN; CDR2 reads SYDVKM. This CDR3 is built from 12 residues.

This clone was picked up one time. This chain joins TRBV28 and TRBJ1-5, with TRBD1 matching over 10 bases. This CDR3 is 14 amino acids long. CDR1 is MDHEN, CDR2 SYDVKM, per germline. With 5 bases clipped from V and 5 bases from J, the junction kept 3 bases outside the gene matches. The CDR3 sequence is CASSPGTGDQPQHF. CDR3 DNA: TGTGCCAGCAGTCCCGGGACAGGGGATCAGCCCCAGCATTTT.

The genes are TRBV30 and TRBJ1-4; D is unresolved. Germline V gene lookup returns CDR1 GTSNPN and CDR2 SVGIG (reference sequence). There are 10 residues in the CDR3. The V gene lost 7 bases and the J gene lost 7 bases, with 7 bases spanning the gap. The CDR3 sequence: CASGREKLFF. The CDR3 DNA reads TGTGCCTCCGGGCGTGAAAAACTGTTTTTT.

J is TRBJ2-7 and V is TRBV11-2, with D perhaps matching TRBD1 (6 bases). Germline V gene data show CDR1 as SGHAT and CDR2 as FQNNGV. The length of the CDR3 is 15 residues. Trimming cost V 5 bases and J 2 bases, with 16 bases left between them. The CDR3, as DNA: TGTGCCAGCAGCCCACGACAGGTCTTCACCTACGAGCAGTACTTC. The encoded protein is CASSPRQVFTYEQYF.

J is TRBJ1-1 and V is TRBV19, with 8 bases aligning to TRBD1. Germline values: CDR1 LNHDA, CDR2 SQIVND (reference sequence). After removal of 7 bases from V and 4 bases from J, the junction contained 5 bases not matched to a gene. The CDR3 sequence is 13 residues long. This CDR3 is CASIDRGITEAFF. The CDR3 bases are TGTGCCAGTATAGACAGGGGTATCACTGAAGCTTTCTTT.

This clone was observed once. This rearrangement joins TRBV7-9 to TRBJ2-7; D assignment may be TRBD1 or TRBD2 (6 bases each). CDR3 length: 12 amino acids. Germline values: CDR1 SEHNR, CDR2 FQNEAQ (reference sequence). The V gene lost 5 bases and the J gene lost 9 bases, with 14 bases spanning the gap. The CDR3 DNA is TGTGCCAGCAGCCTCGGGGGCTTCGGGCAGTACTTC. The encoded protein is CASSLGGFGQYF.

The chain employs TRBV7-9 and TRBJ2-5, with D perhaps assigned TRBD1 or TRBD2 (5 bases each). Per the germline V gene, CDR1 is SEHNR and CDR2 is FQNEAQ (reference sequence). This CDR3 is built from 13 residues. Trimming left V 7 bases short and J 2 bases short, with 11 bases between. This CDR3 reads CASIRGVQETQYF. Here the CDR3 DNA reads TGTGCCAGCATCCGGGGCGTTCAAGAGACCCAGTACTTC.

The chain couples TRBV27 to TRBJ1-3, with 7 bases that match TRBD1. V lost 6 bases to trimming and J lost 3 bases; unmatched junction nucleotides: 8. This CDR3 contains 15 residues. Germline assignment: CDR1 MNHEY and CDR2 SMNVEV (reference sequence). CDR3 sequence (DNA): TGTGCCAGCAGAGAGACAGGGTACGGTGGAAACACCATATATTTT. This gives the protein CASRETGYGGNTIYF.

The chain couples TRBV5-3 to TRBJ1-1; 7 bases agree with TRBD1. TRBV5-3 qualifies as an ORF whose function is uncertain. The CDR3 is 14 amino acids. The V segment lost 4 bases and the J segment 1 base; nucleotides outside the gene matches: 4. This chain's CDR3 is CARSPHRGNTEAFF. The CDR3 DNA reads as TGTGCCAGAAGCCCTCACAGGGGGAACACTGAAGCTTTCTTT.

V gene TRBV6-5 combines with J gene TRBJ2-7, with 7 bases identical to TRBD2. Germline trimming cut 8 bases from V and 6 bases from J; bases unmatched to any gene: 10. Germline V gene lookup returns CDR1 MNHEY and CDR2 SVGAGI. The CDR3 extends over 13 amino acids. CDR3 in amino acids: CASGREFMSEQYF. The CDR3 DNA sequence: TGTGCCAGCGGGAGGGAGTTCATGAGCGAGCAGTACTTC.

CDR3: CASTPSGGVGYTF. CDR3 coding DNA: TGTGCCAGCACCCCCTCAGGGGGCGTCGGCTACACCTTC. The rearrangement uses TRBV25-1 and TRBJ1-2, with 8 bases matching TRBD1. Germline values: CDR1 MGHDK, CDR2 SYGVNS. CDR3 length: 13 amino acids. V lost 7 bases, J lost 8 bases, and 9 bases stayed unmatched.

The V and J genes are TRBV4-1 and TRBJ1-1; D gene ambiguous. Looked up from germline, CDR1 is MGHRA and CDR2 is YSYEKL. This CDR3 has 17 amino acids. Trimming took 1 base from V and 4 from J, leaving 19 bases between them. CDR3 residues: CASSQAPARRVGTEAFF. In DNA form, the CDR3 reads TGCGCCAGCAGCCAAGCTCCCGCGAGGAGGGTTGGCACTGAAGCTTTCTTT.

This clone was seen just once. The chain recombines TRBV30 with TRBJ1-2; unclear D gene. The CDR3 contains 13 residues. Germline V lookup: CDR1 GTSNPN, CDR2 SVGIG (reference sequence). Deletions cut 0 bases from V and 4 bases from J, with 9 bases between. CDR3 sequence reads: CAWSVGAGYGYTF. CDR3 DNA sequence: TGTGCCTGGAGTGTTGGAGCCGGCTATGGCTACACCTTC.

The rearrangement joins TRBV15 to TRBJ2-5; 8 nucleotides agree with TRBD2. The J segment lost 3 bases and the V segment lost 1 base, leaving 7 bases of the junction unmatched. Germline-derived CDR1 and CDR2 are LNHNV and YYDKDF (reference sequence). This CDR3 spans 16 amino acids. This CDR3 is CATSRVVAGREETQYF. The DNA for the CDR3 is TGTGCCACCAGCAGAGTGGTAGCGGGACGCGAAGAGACCCAGTACTTC.

The chain carries TRBV27 and TRBJ2-7, with TRBD1 as a possible D gene (6 bases). With 5 bases removed from V and 0 bases from J, the gap between germline ends came to 14 bases. The CDR3 is 15 amino acids. Germline V gene lookup returns CDR1 MNHEY and CDR2 SMNVEV (reference sequence). DNA for the CDR3: TGTGCCAGCAGTGCCCACAGGGCCTCCTCCTACGAGCAGTACTTC. It specifies CASSAHRASSYEQYF.

This chain uses TRBV27 with TRBJ2-5; 7 bases align to TRBD1. The V and J ends lost 6 bases and 5 bases, in that order; junction bases with no gene match: 15. The CDR3 is made up of 16 amino acids. The germline CDR1 and CDR2 sequences are MNHEY and SMNVEV (reference sequence). The DNA for the CDR3 is TGTGCCAGCAGGCAAATAGGGTTCGGGACAGTGGAGACCCAGTACTTC. Encoded protein: CASRQIGFGTVETQYF.

The genes are TRBV28 and TRBJ2-7, with D maybe TRBD2 (5 bases). Germline lookup yields CDR1 MDHEN and CDR2 SYDVKM. This CDR3 comprises 14 residues. Trimming left V 8 bases short and J 1 base short, with 15 bases between. CDR3 nucleotides: TGTGCCAGCTTCCCCGGAGGTAGATCCTACGAGCAGTACTTC. Amino acids: CASFPGGRSYEQYF.

To note about this clone: The sample has other DNA sequences that encode this CDR3 too. This chain links TRBV5-1 with TRBJ2-7; D possibly corresponds to TRBD1 (5 bases). Germline V gives CDR1 SGHRS, CDR2 YFSETQ. V lost 0 bases and J lost 2, with 9 bases in between. CDR3 length: 14 residues. The DNA of the CDR3 is TGCGCCAGCAGCTTGGCCTTGGGGCCCTACGAGCAGTACTTC. Translation gives CASSLALGPYEQYF.

This sequence joins TRBV5-1 and TRBJ1-3; TRBD1 might be the D (5 bases). The length of the CDR3 is 14 residues. Trimming cost V 5 bases and J 4 bases, with 13 bases left between them. CDR1 and CDR2 (germline): SGHRS, YFSETQ. CDR3 sequence (DNA): TGCGCCAGCAGTAGGGCGGGGGAAGGAAACACCATATATTTT. Protein: CASSRAGEGNTIYF.

The V call is TRBV4-3, the J call TRBJ2-1; no clear D. Germline CDR1 and CDR2: LGHNA and YSLEER. Trimming shortened V by 0 bases and J by 0 bases, and 9 bases separated the two germline ends. This CDR3 has 16 residues. CDR3 sequence: CASSQDARSSYNEQFF. CDR3 nucleotide sequence: TGCGCCAGCAGCCAAGATGCCAGAAGCTCCTACAATGAGCAGTTCTTC.

J is TRBJ1-5 and V is TRBV5-1; D not resolved. This CDR3 is 15 amino acids long. Germline values: CDR1 SGHRS, CDR2 YFSETQ. The V end was cut by 3 bases, the J end by 6 bases, with 16 bases between. CDR3 coding DNA: TGCGCCAGCAGCTCAACGGGCCTCGGGAGTCAGCCCCAGCATTTT. Encoded protein: CASSSTGLGSQPQHF.

The gene calls are TRBV6-1 and TRBJ1-4; D is possibly TRBD1 (6 bases). The ends were cut back, 2 bases at V and 8 bases at J, with 6 bases in the middle. CDR3 length equals 12 residues. Germline-derived CDR1 and CDR2 are MNHNS and SASEGT. The CDR3 nucleotides are TGTGCCAGCAGTGAAAGGGGGGAAAAACTGTTTTTT. Translating gives CASSERGEKLFF.

Written as DNA, the CDR3 is TGTGCCAGCAGCCCCCGAGGGCCTCGCGAGCAGTACTTC. Its translation: CASSPRGPREQYF. The rearrangement links TRBV7-2 to TRBJ2-7; tentative D call: TRBD2 (5 bases). The V gene lost 5 bases and the J gene lost 6 bases, with 14 bases spanning the gap. The germline V gene encodes CDR1 SGHTA and CDR2 FQGNSA. The CDR3 extends over 13 amino acids. Variable domain in full (rest from reference TRBV7-2 and TRBJ2-7): GAGVSQSPSNKVTEKGKDVELRCDPISGHTALYWYRQSLGQGLEFLIYFQGNSAPDKSGLPSDRFSAERTGGSVSTLTIQRTQQEDSAVYLCASSPRGPREQYFGPGTRLTVT.